The 16 T cell receptor beta chains below all came from one sample that was sequenced in a study of siplizumab effects on memory and regulatory T cells. TCRdb keeps only in-frame clones here, not all; method: immunoSEQ multiplex PCR. The table shows tens of thousands of clones, with less than 90% occurring only once. The sample was memory CD4+ T cells sorted from blood. Receptor source: a human donor in good health.

In regard to this clone: The junction does not match germline at one end; this may be a read error. Other DNA sequences within the sample encode an identical CDR3. This sequence joins TRBV19 and TRBJ2-3, with D possibly matching TRBD1 (6 bases). Germline CDR1 reads LNHDA; CDR2 reads SQIVND (reference sequence). The CDR3 contains 16 residues. CDR3 in DNA: TGTGCCAGTAGTACTTACCGGGACACCGGCACAGATACACAGTATTTT. Protein: CASSTYRDTGTDTQYF.

This chain connects TRBV20-1 to TRBJ1-4; D is unclear. The CDR3 is made up of 11 amino acids. Germline CDR1 reads DFQATT; CDR2 reads SNEGSKA (reference sequence). Between the trimmed V and J ends, which lost 5 bases and 5 bases, there was a span of 6 bases. The CDR3 is CSAAENEKLFF. In DNA form, the CDR3 reads TGCAGTGCTGCGGAAAATGAAAAACTGTTTTTT.

The gene calls are TRBV4-1 and TRBJ1-2, with unresolved D. CDR1 is MGHRA and CDR2 is YSYEKL in the germline V gene. This CDR3 is built from 17 residues. V was trimmed by 1 base and J by 5 bases, leaving 20 bases between them. This CDR3 is CASSQGGFIGQNYGYTF. CDR3 coding DNA: TGCGCCAGCAGCCAAGGCGGGTTCATCGGGCAGAATTATGGCTACACCTTC.

The V gene is TRBV7-9, the J gene TRBJ2-2; 9 bases line up with TRBD1. The germline gives CDR1 SEHNR, CDR2 FQNEAQ (reference sequence). This CDR3 spans 14 amino acids. The trim removed 4 bases at V and 10 bases at J, leaving 7 bases unmatched. The CDR3 protein is CASSSDRGDEELFF. The CDR3 nucleotides are TGTGCCAGCAGCTCGGACAGGGGTGATGAGGAGCTGTTTTTT.

In this sample, this clone turned up once. The chain combines TRBV9 with TRBJ2-1; TRBD2 matches at 9 bases. The J segment lost 1 base and the V segment lost 5 bases, leaving 10 bases of the junction unmatched. CDR1 is SGDLS and CDR2 is YYNGEE in the germline V gene. The CDR3 sequence is 17 residues long. The CDR3: CASSFIPLAGSYNEQFF. CDR3 bases: TGTGCCAGCAGTTTCATCCCTCTAGCGGGATCCTACAATGAGCAGTTCTTC. The full variable domain, completed using reference TRBV9 and TRBJ2-1, is DSGVTQTPKHLITATGQRVTLRCSPRSGDLSVYWYQQSLDQGLQFLIQYYNGEERAKGNILERFSAQQFPDLHSELNLSSLELGDSALYFCASSFIPLAGSYNEQFFGPGTRLTVL.

This rearrangement joins TRBV6-1 to TRBJ1-1, with D possibly matching TRBD1 (5 bases). The CDR3 is 14 residues long. CDR1 is MNHNS and CDR2 is SASEGT in the germline V gene. Trimming removed 6 bases at V and 4 bases at J, with 15 bases between. CDR3 sequence: CASRLQDGGTEAFF. DNA of the CDR3: TGTGCCAGCAGGCTACAGGACGGAGGCACTGAAGCTTTCTTT.

This clone has a handful of counts. V usage is TRBV7-3 and J usage is TRBJ2-5; the D is unclear. This CDR3 is 13 amino acids long. Germline V gene lookup returns CDR1 SGHTA and CDR2 FQGTGA. V lost 5 bases and J 2 bases, leaving 9 bases between the germline ends. CDR3 coding DNA: TGTGCCAGCAGCCAGACGGTTCAAGAGACCCAGTACTTC. Translating it yields CASSQTVQETQYF.

The chain joins TRBV5-1 to TRBJ1-1, with 11 bases aligning to TRBD1. The CDR3 runs to 15 residues. CDR1 and CDR2 (germline): SGHRS, YFSETQ. Trimming took 3 bases from V and 4 from J; bases not matched to a gene: 5. CDR3 residues: CASSSGQGVVTEAFF. The CDR3 bases are TGCGCCAGCAGCTCGGGACAGGGGGTGGTCACTGAAGCTTTCTTT.

This clone appeared a few times. The V gene is TRBV7-9, the J gene TRBJ1-2, with TRBD1 matching over 7 bases. This CDR3 has 18 residues. J was trimmed by 2 bases and V by 3 bases; bases with no gene match: 15. Germline V gene sequence: CDR1 SEHNR, CDR2 FQNEAQ (reference sequence). The CDR3 region has the DNA TGTGCCAGCAGCTTGGGAAGACCGGGCAGGGGGGTGAACTATGGCTACACCTTC. The encoded protein is CASSLGRPGRGVNYGYTF.

The CDR3 DNA sequence: TGTGCCAGCAGCCCCAAGGGAGAGACTGAAGCTTTCTTT. This gives the protein CASSPKGETEAFF. This rearrangement joins TRBV7-9 to TRBJ1-1; the D is unclear. CDR1 SEHNR and CDR2 FQNEAQ come from the germline V gene (reference sequence). There are 13 residues in the CDR3. Between the trimmed V and J ends, which lost 5 bases and 5 bases, there was a span of 12 bases.

The chain carries TRBV18 and TRBJ1-2, with 8 bases lining up with TRBD1. The CDR3 runs to 14 residues. The V gene's germline CDR1 is KGHSH and CDR2 LQKENI. Losses at the gene ends were 3 bases for V and 1 base for J; bases not matched to a gene: 1. CDR3 nucleotides: TGTGCCAGCTCACCCGACAGGGGTAACTATGGCTACACCTTC. It yields the protein CASSPDRGNYGYTF. The variable domain in full, with the rest retrieved from reference TRBV18 and TRBJ1-2, is NAGVMQNPRHLVRRRGQEARLRCSPMKGHSHVYWYRQLPEEGLKFMVYLQKENIIDESGMPKERFSAEFPKEGPSILRIQQVVRGDSAAYFCASSPDRGNYGYTFGSGTRLTVV.

The chain couples TRBV6-5 to TRBJ1-5, with D tentatively TRBD1 (6 bases). V was clipped by 6 bases and J by 8 bases, with 11 bases between them. Germline CDR1 is MNHEY and CDR2 is SVGAGI. The CDR3 is 12 amino acids. The CDR3 region has the DNA TGTGCCAGCAGCGATACAGGGAAGCCCCAGCATTTT. Protein: CASSDTGKPQHF.

The chain employs TRBV19 and TRBJ2-7, with 9 bases matching TRBD2. The length of the CDR3 is 15 residues. Per germline, CDR1 LNHDA and CDR2 SQIVND (reference sequence). Trimming cost V 3 bases and J 3 bases; bases outside gene matches: 6. DNA for the CDR3: TGTGCCAGTAGTATCCTCCTAGCGGGATACTACGAGCAGTACTTC. Amino acids: CASSILLAGYYEQYF.

This rearrangement joins TRBV4-1 to TRBJ1-2; D gene unclear. CDR3 length: 13 amino acids. CDR1 is MGHRA and CDR2 is YSYEKL in the germline V gene. Trimming left V 1 base short and J 8 bases short, with 11 bases between. CDR3 in amino acids: CASSQGEGRGYTF. The CDR3 nucleotides read TGCGCCAGCAGCCAAGGGGAGGGTAGAGGCTACACCTTC.

The chain combines TRBV25-1 with TRBJ1-1; D not resolved. The CDR3 is 11 amino acids. Germline V lookup: CDR1 MGHDK, CDR2 SYGVNS. V was trimmed by 7 bases and J by 1 base, leaving 4 bases between them. The CDR3 coding sequence is TGTGCCAGCAAAAAGAACACTGAAGCTTTCTTT. Protein sequence: CASKKNTEAFF.

V is TRBV6-5 and J is TRBJ2-2; D is possibly TRBD2 (6 bases). The CDR3 spans 14 residues. The germline V gene has CDR1 MNHEY and CDR2 SVGAGI. Between the trimmed V and J ends, which lost 6 bases and 2 bases, there was a span of 10 bases. CDR3 bases: TGTGCCAGCAGGCGGGATCCCAACACCGGGGAGCTGTTTTTT. This sequence encodes CASRRDPNTGELFF.